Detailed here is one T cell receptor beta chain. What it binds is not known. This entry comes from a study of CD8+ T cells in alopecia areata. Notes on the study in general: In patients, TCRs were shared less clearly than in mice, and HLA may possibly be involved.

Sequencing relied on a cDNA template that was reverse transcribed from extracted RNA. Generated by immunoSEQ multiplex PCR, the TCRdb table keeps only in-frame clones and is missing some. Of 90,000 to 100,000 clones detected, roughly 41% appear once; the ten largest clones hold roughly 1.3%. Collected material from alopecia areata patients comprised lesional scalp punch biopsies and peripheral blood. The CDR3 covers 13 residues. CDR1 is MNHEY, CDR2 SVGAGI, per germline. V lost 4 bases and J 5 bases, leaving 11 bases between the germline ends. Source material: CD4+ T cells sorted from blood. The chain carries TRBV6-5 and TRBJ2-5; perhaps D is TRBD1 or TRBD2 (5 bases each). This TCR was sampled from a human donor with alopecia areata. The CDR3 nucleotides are TGTGCCAGCAGTTTTGGCAGGGAGGAGACCCAGTACTTC. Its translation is CASSFGREETQYF.